This T cell receptor beta chain originates from a study of cytomegalovirus exposure and HLA in healthy donors. Across the study: One earlier analysis, a look at about 179 million T cells, found about 110 million unique TCR beta sequences.

Concerning this clone itself: Its target is not known.

60 Vbeta and 13 Jbeta primers were used in PCR. Assay used: immunoSEQ multiplex PCR; TCRdb lists only in-frame clones, some missing. This repertoire includes some 200,000 clones. The study, taken as a whole, reports: In a later analysis, V- and J-gene trimming of beta chains associated with a DCLRE1C missense variant, replicated independently. Productive rates of about 90% or about 30% were seen for most TCR beta V segments in an earlier analysis.

The CDR3 has 16 residues. The V end lost 5 bases, the J end lost 0 bases, and 15 bases lay between the germline ends. Germline V gives CDR1 MDHEN, CDR2 SYDVKM. Sequenced: PBMCs. This receptor was taken from a girl aged 2-9 years in good health and CMV-seropositive. This chain joins TRBV28 and TRBJ2-3; D possibly corresponds to TRBD1 (6 bases). Written as DNA, the CDR3 is TGTGCCAGCAGTCATATACAGGGCTCTAGCACAGATACGCAGTATTTT. Translating it yields CASSHIQGSSTDTQYF. Drawing the rest from reference TRBV28 and TRBJ2-3, the complete variable domain is DVKVTQSSRYLVKRTGEKVFLECVQDMDHENMFWYRQDPGLGLRLIYFSYDVKMKEKGDIPEGYSVSREKKERFSLILESASTNQTSMYLCASSHIQGSSTDTQYFGPGTRLTVL.